This entry is about one TCR beta chain. Original data processing: Reference gene primer amplification yielded estimated nucleated cell counts. Generated by immunoSEQ multiplex PCR, the TCRdb table keeps only in-frame clones and is missing some. V and J calls and clone size are copied from that table; D and trimming were computed from the DNA. Here the sample spans some 200,000 clones, 75% to 85% being singletons. These data are taken from a study of blood T cell repertoires in COVID-19. Study details: The United States, Italy and Spain were the sources of the acute and convalescent COVID-19 samples. In each case, the material was cDNA or gDNA derived from T cells, B-cell-depleted T cells, or PBMCs.

Those enrolled in Seattle joined during active infection and were followed longitudinally afterward. Specimen: peripheral blood. This TCR derives from a woman aged 70-85 years with COVID-19, enrolled during active disease.

The CDR3 is CASSSTDRTVETQYF. CDR3 in DNA: TGTGCCAGCAGCTCTACGGACAGGACAGTAGAGACCCAGTACTTC. The chain combines TRBV7-6 with TRBJ2-5, with 7 bases matching TRBD1. Germline V lookup: CDR1 SGHVS, CDR2 FNYEAQ. The CDR3 runs to 15 residues. The ends lost 4 bases at V and 4 bases at J; junction bases unmatched: 9. Combining the CDR3 with reference TRBV7-6 and TRBJ2-5 gives the whole variable domain GAGVSQSPRYKVTKRGQDVALRCDPISGHVSLYWYRQALGQGPEFLTYFNYEAQQDKSGLPNDRFSAERPEGSISTLTIQRTEQRDSAMYRCASSSTDRTVETQYFGPGTRLLVL.